This TCR beta chain was recorded in a study of blood T cell repertoires in COVID-19. About the research overall: Collection of acute and convalescent COVID-19 samples took place in the United States, Italy and Spain.

Living in about 25 US areas, the participants were between roughly 18 and 90 years of age. In the source study's methods: Nucleated cell counts were estimated from reference gene primer amplification. The protocol was immunoSEQ multiplex PCR, while the TCRdb copy is restricted to in-frame clones and leaves out a portion. D and trimming were read from the DNA, whereas the V and J calls and clone size are those reported in that table. The top ten clones hold about 2% of a sample with roughly 500,000 clones, roughly 90% of them seen once. Source material: PBMCs or T cells enriched from blood (not recorded which). This sequence originates from a woman aged 40 to 55 who had recovered from COVID-19.

The CDR3 nucleotides read TGTGCCACCAGTGATCCGACAGATACGCAGTATTTT. This gives the protein CATSDPTDTQYF. The chain carries TRBV24-1 and TRBJ2-3; D remains unclear. The CDR3 covers 12 residues. V dropped 3 bases and J dropped 3 bases, with 3 bases sitting between them. Germline V CDR1 and CDR2: KGHDR, SFDVKD.